This T cell receptor (beta chain) was profiled in a study of CD4 T cells in relation to SARS-CoV-2 and coronaviruses. Looking at the study overall: Crossreactive spike epitopes shared across donors were mapped to their HLA restriction.

Unexposed donor CD4+ T cells date from about 2010-2018, before the COVID-19 pandemic. Uncultured naive and memory CD4+ T cells supplied DNA for deep TCR-beta sequencing. Assay used: immunoSEQ multiplex PCR; TCRdb lists only in-frame clones, some missing. The data hold nearly 70,000 clones, with 90% to 95% observed a single time. In regard to this clone: The antigen remains undetermined.

Study outcomes and limitations: In around 60% of donors, memory CD4+ clonotypes crossrecognized SARS-CoV-2 and at least one common cold coronavirus spike.

Sequencing was done on a sample of naive CD4+ T cells from PBMCs. Described subset: naive CD4+ T cells isolated by negative enrichment. This receptor was taken from a human donor in good health.

CDR3 region: CASSPGTGGETQYF. The CDR3 region has the DNA TGCGCCAGCAGCCCAGGGACAGGGGGTGAGACCCAGTACTTC. The V call is TRBV5-1, the J call TRBJ2-5; 11 bases fit TRBD1. Unmatched junction bases numbered 4, after V lost 4 bases and J lost 5 bases. This CDR3 comprises 14 residues. The germline gives CDR1 SGHRS, CDR2 YFSETQ.